Listed below are T cell receptor beta chains from one sample, sequenced in a study of OX40 agonist ivuxolimab in advanced cancers. Libraries were prepared by immunoSEQ multiplex PCR; TCRdb keeps only in-frame clonotypes and omits some of them. The data show 65,000 to 95,000 clones, roughly 89% seen once. Sequenced here: CD4+ or CD8+ T cells sorted from blood, sampled in a trial of the OX40 agonist ivuxolimab. These receptors were obtained from an adult with an advanced solid tumor such as melanoma, head and neck, liver or kidney cancer. The CDR3 runs from the conserved cysteine through the conserved F or W. D genes are given only for firm matches. The size field is filled for only some rows; it gives once, few, many or a size class.

d_call	clone_size	v_call	cdr3_length	j_call	cdr3_aa	cdr3_nt
TRBD2	-	TRBV9	15	TRBJ2-3	CASSGTSGSRDTQYF	TGTGCCAGCAGCGGGACTAGCGGGAGTCGGGATACGCAGTATTTT
TRBD1	-	TRBV7-2	14	TRBJ1-2	CASSLRQGAFGYTF	TGTGCCAGCAGCTTGCGACAGGGGGCCTTTGGCTACACCTTC
-	once	TRBV5-4	14	TRBJ1-2	CASSLWRGKHGYTF	TGTGCCAGCAGCTTGTGGAGGGGAAAACATGGCTACACCTTC
-	-	TRBV5-5	16	TRBJ1-2	CASSLVPAGLNYGYTF	TGTGCCAGCAGCTTGGTACCCGCAGGGCTGAACTATGGCTACACCTTC
TRBD1	-	TRBV18	14	TRBJ2-3	CASSPGTGTDTQYF	TGTGCCAGCTCACCGGGGACAGGGACAGATACGCAGTATTTT
-	-	TRBV29-1	10	TRBJ1-1	CSVQVTEAFF	TGCAGCGTACAGGTCACTGAAGCTTTCTTT
TRBD1	-	TRBV19	15	TRBJ1-2	CASSTAGGAGYGYTF	TGTGCCAGTAGTACTGCAGGGGGCGCTGGGTATGGCTACACCTTC
TRBD1	-	TRBV5-1	16	TRBJ2-7	CASSPTGSRIYYEQYF	TGCGCCAGCTCCCCGACAGGGTCCAGAATCTACTACGAGCAGTACTTC
-	few	TRBV7-8	12	TRBJ2-1	CASSAQMREQFF	TGTGCCAGCAGCGCACAGATGCGGGAGCAGTTCTTC
TRBD1	few	TRBV19	17	TRBJ1-3	CASSPPGQGARGNTIYF	TGTGCCAGTAGCCCTCCCGGACAGGGGGCGCGAGGAAACACCATATATTTT
-	once	TRBV5-1	16	TRBJ1-6	CASSLEAVVPNSPLHF	TGCGCCAGCAGCTTGGAGGCGGTGGTTCCTAATTCACCCCTCCACTTT
TRBD2	-	TRBV7-9	12	TRBJ2-1	CASSLAREDGFF	TGTGCCAGCAGCTTAGCTCGGGAGGATGGGTTCTTC
TRBD2	-	TRBV18	17	TRBJ2-3	CASSVSSSGSDTDTQYF	TGTGCCAGCTCAGTCTCGTCTAGCGGGAGTGACACAGATACGCAGTATTTT
-	-	TRBV7-8	15	TRBJ2-7	CASSPSIAGRYEQYF	TGTGCCAGCAGCCCCAGTATTGCGGGACGATACGAGCAGTACTTC
TRBD1	-	TRBV5-1	14	TRBJ2-2	CASSLRAGGGELFF	TGCGCCAGCAGCCTACGGGCAGGGGGCGGGGAGCTGTTTTTT
TRBD1	-	TRBV18	18	TRBJ1-2	CASSHTPGTGGFLYGYTF	TGTGCCAGCTCCCACACCCCCGGGACAGGGGGCTTTCTCTATGGCTACACCTTC
TRBD1	-	TRBV7-9	15	TRBJ1-2	CASSYDRGSSYGYTF	TGTGCCAGCAGCTACGACAGGGGATCTAGCTATGGCTACACCTTC
TRBD2	-	TRBV10-3	14	TRBJ2-2	CAIRGLAGDGELFF	TGTGCCATCAGAGGACTAGCGGGAGACGGGGAGCTGTTTTTT
-	-	TRBV7-2	13	TRBJ1-3	CASSLGPRDTIYF	TGTGCCAGCAGCTTAGGTCCCAGGGACACCATATATTTT
-	-	TRBV7-9	16	TRBJ2-1	CASSSAWGLARHEQFF	TGTGCCAGCAGCTCCGCGTGGGGTCTAGCAAGACATGAGCAGTTCTTC
TRBD2	-	TRBV10-2	15	TRBJ2-5	CASSILAGGQETQYF	TGCGCCAGCAGTATCTTGGCCGGGGGGCAAGAGACCCAGTACTTC
-	-	TRBV5-5	12	TRBJ1-1	CASSHESPEAFF	TGTGCCAGCAGTCATGAGTCTCCTGAAGCTTTCTTT
-	once	TRBV9	15	TRBJ2-3	CASSVRGTTRPTQYF	TGTGCCAGCAGCGTCCGCGGGACCACCCGTCCTACGCAGTATTTT
-	-	TRBV9	14	TRBJ2-7	CASSVASGSYEQYF	TGTGCCAGCAGCGTAGCTTCGGGAAGCTACGAGCAGTACTTC
-	few	TRBV4-1	14	TRBJ1-2	CASKPGTLNYGYTF	TGCGCCAGCAAACCCGGGACCCTTAACTATGGCTACACCTTC
TRBD1	-	TRBV28	18	TRBJ1-5	CASSFPRQGFRGNQPQHF	TGTGCCAGCAGTTTTCCGAGACAGGGGTTTAGGGGCAATCAGCCCCAGCATTTT
-	-	TRBV7-9	15	TRBJ2-7	CASSAPAGAGYEQYF	TGTGCCAGCTCCGCCCCGGCAGGGGCTGGCTACGAGCAGTACTTC
-	-	TRBV10-3	12	TRBJ1-6	CAISHVNSPLHF	TGTGCCATCAGCCACGTTAATTCACCCCTCCACTTT
TRBD1	-	TRBV5-4	14	TRBJ1-4	CASSPTGGDEKLFF	TGTGCCAGCAGCCCGACAGGGGGGGATGAAAAACTGTTTTTT
-	-	TRBV28	14	TRBJ2-7	CASRTQDSLYEQYF	TGTGCCAGCAGAACCCAGGACAGTCTCTACGAGCAGTACTTC
TRBD2	-	TRBV2	15	TRBJ2-1	CASSPRGANNNEQFF	TGTGCCAGCAGTCCGCGGGGGGCTAATAACAATGAGCAGTTCTTC
-	-	TRBV5-1	14	TRBJ2-7	CASSLGGAPYEQYF	TGCGCCAGCAGCTTGGGCGGGGCTCCCTACGAGCAGTACTTC
-	once	TRBV11-2	15	TRBJ1-1	CASRALRGMNTEAFF	TGTGCCAGCAGGGCATTACGCGGCATGAACACTGAAGCTTTCTTT
TRBD2	-	TRBV28	14	TRBJ2-5	CASSLGLASETQYF	TGTGCCAGCAGTTTGGGACTAGCTTCAGAGACCCAGTACTTC
TRBD1	-	TRBV9	17	TRBJ2-5	CASSSGEGTGLQETQYF	TGTGCCAGCAGCTCTGGGGAAGGGACAGGGCTTCAAGAGACCCAGTACTTC
TRBD1	-	TRBV7-2	16	TRBJ2-2	CASSPPGQSYTGELFF	TGTGCCAGCAGCCCCCCGGGACAGAGTTACACCGGGGAGCTGTTTTTT
TRBD1	-	TRBV29-1	13	TRBJ1-4	CSVGDSWNEKLFF	TGCAGCGTTGGGGACAGTTGGAATGAAAAACTGTTTTTT
TRBD1	once	TRBV5-1	14	TRBJ1-1	CASGRDRMNTEAFF	TGCGCCAGCGGACGGGACAGGATGAACACTGAAGCTTTCTTT
TRBD1	-	TRBV10-1	15	TRBJ1-4	CASSRGTGSDEKLFF	TGCGCCAGCAGCCGAGGGACAGGCTCTGATGAAAAACTGTTTTTT
-	-	TRBV29-1	13	TRBJ1-4	CSVEIRGGEKLFF	TGCAGCGTTGAGATCCGTGGGGGTGAAAAACTGTTTTTT